The 22 T cell receptor beta chains in this list originate from one sample, sequenced in a study of identical twins. TCRdb itself ran the 5' RACE reads through MiXCR, one entry per CDR3 protein. Of fewer than 650,000 distinct CDR3 sequences listed, about 7.6% are singletons. The same sample was also studied in work on yellow fever vaccine responses in identical twins.

Sequenced material: PBMCs. The receptors shown here come from a woman aged 18-29 years in good health.

V and J are TRBV20-1 and TRBJ1-6; tentative D call: TRBD1 (5 bases). V lost 6 bases and J 14 bases, leaving 14 bases between the germline ends. Germline values: CDR1 DFQATT, CDR2 SNEGSKA (reference sequence). This CDR3 is built from 11 residues. The CDR3 sequence: CSAATGGTLHF. The CDR3 DNA reads TGCAGTGCCGCCACAGGCGGCACCCTCCACTTT.

In this sample, this clonotype turned up many times. The chain couples TRBV4-1 to TRBJ1-5, with D possibly matching TRBD1 (5 bases). Trimming pared 4 bases from V and 4 bases from J, leaving 17 bases between. Germline lookup yields CDR1 MGHRA and CDR2 YSYEKL. The CDR3 is 16 residues long. The CDR3 DNA follows: TGCGCCAGCAGCCGAGGGAGGGACGTCATAAATCAGCCCCAGCATTTT. It specifies CASSRGRDVINQPQHF.

There are a few counts of this clonotype. The chain employs TRBV15 and TRBJ1-3, with D unclear. Trimming stripped 1 base from V and 2 bases from J, with 9 bases between. The CDR3 runs to 15 residues. The V gene's germline CDR1 is LNHNV and CDR2 YYDKDF (reference sequence). This CDR3 is CATSRVGFPGNTIYF. CDR3 DNA: TGTGCCACCAGCAGAGTTGGGTTTCCTGGAAACACCATATATTTT.

The chain is built from TRBV3-1 and TRBJ2-7; D unresolved. The CDR3 spans 12 residues. Germline CDR1 and CDR2: LGHDT and YNNKEL (reference sequence). V was shortened by 2 bases and J by 4 bases, with 6 bases between the two germline ends. CDR3 loop: CASSQFIYEQYF. The CDR3 nucleotides read TGTGCCAGCAGCCAATTTATTTACGAGCAGTACTTC.

Only a few counts were recorded for this clonotype. This chain connects TRBV28 to TRBJ2-1; no reliable D call. The germline gives CDR1 MDHEN, CDR2 SYDVKM. There are 11 residues in the CDR3. Trimming took 3 bases from V and 9 from J, leaving 6 bases between them. As DNA, the CDR3 is TGTGCCAGCAGTTTTGCTTCTGAGCAGTTCTTC. As protein: CASSFASEQFF.

This clonotype came up a few times. V usage is TRBV20-1 and J usage is TRBJ2-5; the D gene is possibly TRBD2 (5 bases). The V gene lost 1 base and the J gene lost 0 bases, with 15 bases spanning the gap. Germline V CDR1 and CDR2: DFQATT, SNEGSKA (reference sequence). This CDR3 comprises 16 residues. This CDR3 is CSARVLGLVYQETQYF. The CDR3 DNA follows: TGCAGTGCTAGAGTCTTAGGACTCGTCTACCAAGAGACCCAGTACTTC.

Ten or more counts support this clonotype. The chain uses TRBV7-9 and TRBJ2-2; tentative D call: TRBD2 (6 bases). The CDR3 sequence is 14 residues long. Per the germline V gene, CDR1 is SEHNR and CDR2 is FQNEAQ (reference sequence). V was pared by 3 bases and J by 8 bases, with 13 bases between. The CDR3: CASSFVAGSGELFF. CDR3 DNA: TGTGCCAGCAGCTTCGTGGCGGGGTCAGGGGAGCTGTTTTTT. Drawing the rest from reference TRBV7-9 and TRBJ2-2, the complete variable domain is DTGVSQNPRHKITKRGQNVTFRCDPISEHNRLYWYRQTLGQGPEFLTYFQNEAQLEKSRLLSDRFSAERPKGSFSTLEIQRTEQGDSAMYLCASSFVAGSGELFFGEGSRLTVL.

CDR3 protein: CASSLLRGGANVLTF. The CDR3 DNA sequence: TGTGCCAGCAGCTTATTGCGGGGTGGGGCCAACGTCCTGACTTTC. The J gene is TRBJ2-6, the V gene TRBV7-8; a weak D match, TRBD2 (6 bases). Germline CDR1 reads SGHVS; CDR2 reads FQNEAQ. The CDR3 covers 15 residues. Trimming took 2 bases from V and 3 from J, leaving 8 bases between them. The full variable domain, rest sourced from reference TRBV7-8 and TRBJ2-6, is GAGVSQSPRYKVAKRGQDVALRCDPISGHVSLFWYQQALGQGPEFLTYFQNEAQLDKSGLPSDRFFAERPEGSVSTLKIQRTQQEDSAVYLCASSLLRGGANVLTFGAGSRLTVL.

This rearrangement joins TRBV9 to TRBJ2-1; TRBD2 agrees at 12 bases. The length of the CDR3 is 15 residues. V dropped 1 base and J dropped 10; count of bases not matched to a gene: 6. Germline V lookup: CDR1 SGDLS, CDR2 YYNGEE. CDR3 sequence: CASSVPGLAGREQFF. In nucleotides, the CDR3 is TGTGCCAGCAGCGTACCGGGACTAGCGGGCAGAGAGCAGTTCTTC.

This clonotype has just a few counts. A much larger clone differs from this one at a single base, so this may be a read error. The rearrangement joins TRBV25-1 to TRBJ2-3; D might be TRBD2 (5 bases). V lost 4 bases and J lost 2, with 10 bases in between. The CDR3 is made up of 14 amino acids. CDR1 is MGHDK and CDR2 is SYGVNS in the germline V gene. The CDR3 bases are TGTGCCAGCAGTGTCCTAGCCGACACAGATACGCAGTATTTT. Residues: CASSVLADTDTQYF.

This clonotype has only a few counts. This chain uses TRBV4-1 with TRBJ2-5; 13 nucleotides align to TRBD2. Germline values: CDR1 MGHRA, CDR2 YSYEKL. The V segment lost 3 bases and the J segment 2 bases; nucleotides outside the gene matches: 6. CDR3 length equals 17 residues. The CDR3 region is CASSHLGLAGAQETQYF. In DNA, the CDR3 is TGCGCCAGCAGCCACCTCGGACTAGCGGGGGCACAAGAGACCCAGTACTTC.

The chain carries TRBV9 and TRBJ2-1; possible D gene TRBD2, 5 bases. The CDR3 consists of 14 residues. V was trimmed by 4 bases and J by 4 bases, leaving 12 bases between them. The germline V gene has CDR1 SGDLS and CDR2 YYNGEE. CDR3 DNA: TGTGCCAGCAGCCCGACAACTAGTTACAATGAGCAGTTCTTC. Translation gives CASSPTTSYNEQFF. Combining the CDR3 with reference TRBV9 and TRBJ2-1 gives the whole variable domain DSGVTQTPKHLITATGQRVTLRCSPRSGDLSVYWYQQSLDQGLQFLIQYYNGEERAKGNILERFSAQQFPDLHSELNLSSLELGDSALYFCASSPTTSYNEQFFGPGTRLTVL.

The chain uses TRBV18 and TRBJ1-3, with D unresolved. Germline V CDR1 and CDR2: KGHSH, LQKENI. This CDR3 spans 14 amino acids. The V end lost 8 bases, the J end lost 0 bases, and 11 bases lay between the germline ends. The CDR3 bases are TGTGCCAGCGAGGACGGGAACTCTGGAAACACCATATATTTT. Protein sequence: CASEDGNSGNTIYF.

This clonotype was seen a handful of times. The chain links TRBV7-9 to TRBJ2-7; 9 positions match TRBD1. Germline CDR1 is SEHNR and CDR2 is FQNEAQ (reference sequence). This CDR3 has 16 residues. V lost 4 bases, J lost 1 base, and 8 bases stayed unmatched. CDR3 amino acids: CASSSGGQGLSYEQYV. CDR3 bases: TGTGCCAGCAGCTCAGGGGGACAGGGTCTGTCCTACGAGCAGTACGTC.

The table lists this clonotype with many counts. V usage is TRBV6-5 and J usage is TRBJ2-2; unclear D gene. V lost 2 bases to trimming and J lost 3 bases, with 13 bases between them. The CDR3 covers 16 residues. In germline, CDR1 is MNHEY, CDR2 SVGAGI. CDR3 DNA: TGTGCCAGCAGTTACCTCCCGGTAAAGGACACCGGGGAGCTGTTTTTT. Residues: CASSYLPVKDTGELFF.

This clonotype was detected many times. The chain couples TRBV28 to TRBJ2-4; D gene unclear. The CDR3 runs 14 residues. V was cut by 2 bases and J by 8 bases, with 13 bases left in between. Germline lookup yields CDR1 MDHEN and CDR2 SYDVKM. The CDR3 bases are TGTGCCAGCAGTTTACCCCCCGACGGTGACATTCAGTACTTC. Protein: CASSLPPDGDIQYF.

A few counts support this clonotype. J is TRBJ2-3 and V is TRBV5-1; 7 bases align to TRBD1. Germline V gene data show CDR1 as SGHRS and CDR2 as YFSETQ. The CDR3 length is 16 residues. Trimming took 5 bases from V and 7 from J; bases not matched to a gene: 16. CDR3: CASRAGTDKPIHTQYF. CDR3 nucleotides: TGCGCCAGCAGAGCTGGGACAGATAAACCAATACATACGCAGTATTTT. The whole variable domain, filled in from reference TRBV5-1 and TRBJ2-3, reads KAGVTQTPRYLIKTRGQQVTLSCSPISGHRSVSWYQQTPGQGLQFLFEYFSETQRNKGNFPGRFSGRQFSNSRSEMNVSTLELGDSALYLCASRAGTDKPIHTQYFGPGTRLTVL.

The chain uses TRBV3-1 and TRBJ2-1; 10 bases fit TRBD1. From germline, CDR1 is LGHDT and CDR2 YNNKEL (reference sequence). The CDR3 extends over 15 amino acids. Unmatched junction bases numbered 7, after V lost 4 bases and J lost 7 bases. The CDR3 DNA is TGTGCCAGCAGCCCCGGGACAGGGGCTTTGAATGAGCAGTTCTTC. Its protein product is CASSPGTGALNEQFF.

This clonotype showed up many times. The rearrangement links TRBV5-1 to TRBJ2-7; TRBD1 aligns across 7 bases. CDR1 and CDR2 (germline): SGHRS, YFSETQ. Trimming removed 0 bases from V and 4 bases from J; junction bases left unmatched: 1. The CDR3 spans 13 residues. CDR3 nucleotides: TGCGCCAGCAGCTTGGAGGGACAGTACGAGCAGTACTTC. Translating gives CASSLEGQYEQYF. Drawing the rest from reference TRBV5-1 and TRBJ2-7, the complete variable domain is KAGVTQTPRYLIKTRGQQVTLSCSPISGHRSVSWYQQTPGQGLQFLFEYFSETQRNKGNFPGRFSGRQFSNSRSEMNVSTLELGDSALYLCASSLEGQYEQYFGPGTRLTVT.

This clonotype was observed a handful of times. The V call is TRBV12-3 or TRBV12-4, the J call TRBJ2-7; the match to TRBD2 covers 7 bases. The CDR3 contains 13 residues. Losses at the gene ends were 6 bases for V and 5 bases for J; bases not matched to a gene: 7. This chain's CDR3 is CASRESGNDEQYF. The DNA for the CDR3 is TGTGCCAGCAGGGAGAGCGGGAATGACGAGCAGTACTTC.

This clonotype was picked up many times. The gene calls are TRBV7-9 and TRBJ1-1, with 10 bases lining up with TRBD1. The CDR3 length is 17 residues. J was trimmed by 5 bases and V by 2 bases; bases with no gene match: 11. Germline CDR1 SEHNR, CDR2 FQNEAQ (reference sequence). In DNA form, the CDR3 reads TGTGCCAGCAGCTTAACAAGGGACAGGGGTGTAGGGACTGAAGCTTTCTTT. Its translation is CASSLTRDRGVGTEAFF.

V gene TRBV4-1 combines with J gene TRBJ2-2; D unresolved. The V end lost 2 bases, the J end lost 0 bases, and 13 bases lay between the germline ends. The CDR3 has 17 amino acids. Germline V gene data show CDR1 as MGHRA and CDR2 as YSYEKL. CDR3 protein: CASSQQDLVANTGELFF. The CDR3 DNA reads as TGCGCCAGCAGCCAACAGGATTTAGTTGCGAACACCGGGGAGCTGTTTTTT.